This T cell receptor (beta chain) was found in a study of OX40 agonist ivuxolimab in advanced cancers. Study at large: Those enrolled were roughly 80% male, with a mean age of roughly 60 years and ages from roughly 20 to 85.

The CDR3 is made up of 16 amino acids. V shed 4 bases and J 2 bases; nucleotides not matched to a gene: 9. CDR1 is MNHNS, CDR2 SASEGT, per germline. The protocol was immunoSEQ multiplex PCR, while the TCRdb copy is restricted to in-frame clones and leaves out a portion. The sample holds some 99,000 clones, approximately 94% seen once. This specimen consisted of CD4+ or CD8+ T cells sorted from blood, obtained in a trial of the OX40 agonist ivuxolimab. The V call is TRBV6-1, the J call TRBJ2-7; 9 bases line up with TRBD1. This TCR was recovered from an adult with an advanced solid tumor such as melanoma, head and neck, liver or kidney cancer. In DNA, the CDR3 is TGTGCCAGCAGTGGGATACCGGGACAGGGTCCCTACGAGCAGTACTTC. Its translation is CASSGIPGQGPYEQYF.